Listed below are T cell receptor beta chains from one sample, sequenced in a study of beta chain features in type 1 diabetes. Here immunoSEQ multiplex PCR was the method, and the copy in TCRdb shows in-frame clones only, minus some. Of around 340,000 clones listed, around a fifth are singletons. Specimen: naive CD4+ T cells from blood. Source of these receptors: a woman in her late teens or twenties in good health. The CDR3 runs from the conserved cysteine through the conserved F or W. A D gene is named only where the DNA matches it firmly. Clone size, where shown, is once, few, many, or a class for clones that have expanded.

v_gene	j_gene	d_gene	abundance	CDR3nt	CDR3aa
TRBV30	TRBJ2-6	-	few	TGTGCCTGGAGGTTATCTGGGGCCAACGTCCTGACTTTC	CAWRLSGANVLTF
TRBV6-5	TRBJ2-2	TRBD1	few	TGTGCCAGCACCGGACAGGGGGCAACCGGGGAGCTGTTTTTT	CASTGQGATGELFF
TRBV5-1	TRBJ2-7	-	few	TGCGCCAGCAGCTTGGGGACAATCTCCTACGAGCAGTACTTC	CASSLGTISYEQYF
TRBV7-3	TRBJ2-5	-	-	TGTGCCAGCAGCCACGGGGGAGCAGAGACCCAGTACTTC	CASSHGGAETQYF
TRBV25-1	TRBJ1-2	TRBD1	few	TGTGCCAGCAGTGCCGCCGGGACAGACTATGGCTACACCTTC	CASSAAGTDYGYTF
TRBV7-2	TRBJ2-3	TRBD1	few	TGTGCCAGCAGATCACAGGGGGCCACAGATACGCAGTATTTT	CASRSQGATDTQYF
TRBV5-1	TRBJ2-5	-	few	TGCGCCAGCAGCTCAGGCTTACAAGAGACCCAGTACTTC	CASSSGLQETQYF
TRBV30	TRBJ1-2	TRBD1	-	TGTGCCTGGAGTGTACAAGGGGGCCCCTATGGCTACACCTTC	CAWSVQGGPYGYTF
TRBV5-1	TRBJ2-1	TRBD2	-	TGCGCCAGCAGCCCTAGCGGGAGGGACGGCAATGAGCAGTTCTTC	CASSPSGRDGNEQFF
TRBV7-2	TRBJ2-5	-	-	TGTGCCAGCAGCTTAGTACGGATCGGGGAGACCCAGTACTTC	CASSLVRIGETQYF
TRBV5-1	TRBJ1-4	-	-	TGCGCCAGCAGCTTGCAGGGAACGACTAATGAAAAACTGTTTTTT	CASSLQGTTNEKLFF
TRBV4-1	TRBJ2-5	-	-	TGCGCCAGCAGCCCCTTGGCGGGATTAGAGACCCAGTACTTC	CASSPLAGLETQYF
TRBV11-2	TRBJ2-3	-	few	TGTGCCAGCAGCTTACTAGCGGATACGCAGTATTTT	CASSLLADTQYF
TRBV27	TRBJ1-6	-	few	TGTGCCAGCAGTTCTGGAGTTTCACCCCTCCACTTT	CASSSGVSPLHF
TRBV30	TRBJ2-5	-	-	TGTGCCTGGAGTCAGGGGGGCGAGACCCAGTACTTC	CAWSQGGETQYF
TRBV7-2	TRBJ1-2	-	few	TGTGCCAGCAGCTTAGGAAGACGGAGCTATGGCTACACCTTC	CASSLGRRSYGYTF
TRBV18	TRBJ2-6	-	-	TGTGCCAGCTCACAAACAGCTCCAGGGGCCAACGTCCTGACTTTC	CASSQTAPGANVLTF
TRBV30	TRBJ1-4	-	-	TGTGCCTGGAGTGTACAGCTTAATGAAAAACTGTTTTTT	CAWSVQLNEKLFF
TRBV14	TRBJ2-5	TRBD2	-	TGTGCCAGCAGTCTAGGGACTAGCGGACAAGAGACCCAGTACTTC	CASSLGTSGQETQYF
TRBV18	TRBJ2-7	TRBD1	few	TGTGCCAGCTCCTTGGACAGGGGCGAGCAGTACTTC	CASSLDRGEQYF
TRBV5-4	TRBJ2-1	-	few	TGTGCCAGCATATTCCGGGACACGGATGAGCAGTTCTTC	CASIFRDTDEQFF
TRBV29-1	TRBJ2-5	-	-	TGCAGCGTTGCCTGGGGGGATGGTCAGGGAGAGACCCAGTACTTC	CSVAWGDGQGETQYF
TRBV18	TRBJ2-3	TRBD2	-	TGTGCCAGCTCAACCCGACTAGCGGGAGGGTCTGGGGCAGATACGCAGTATTTT	CASSTRLAGGSGADTQYF
TRBV18	TRBJ2-7	-	-	TGTGCCAGCTCTTACGAACTCGGGGGCTACGAGCAGTACTTC	CASSYELGGYEQYF
TRBV6-6	TRBJ2-3	-	-	TGTGCCAGCAGTCCTACCAGGGTCCGAGATACGCAGTATTTT	CASSPTRVRDTQYF
TRBV11-2	TRBJ2-1	-	few	TGTGCCAGCAGCTTAGTCATCAGGAAAGACAATGAGCAGTTCTTC	CASSLVIRKDNEQFF
TRBV7-3	TRBJ2-3	TRBD2	-	TGTGCCAGCAGCCAAGGGACTAGTTCTACGCAGTATTTT	CASSQGTSSTQYF
TRBV29-1	TRBJ2-1	TRBD2	-	TGCAGCGCCTTAGCGGGAGCCTCCGGAAATGAGCAGTTCTTC	CSALAGASGNEQFF
TRBV5-1	TRBJ2-5	-	-	TGCGCCAGCAGCTGGGGGGACAGACCCGGGGAGACCCAGTACTTC	CASSWGDRPGETQYF
TRBV2	TRBJ2-7	TRBD1	-	TGTGCCAGCTCCTCAGACAGGGGGGCCTACGAGCAGTACTTC	CASSSDRGAYEQYF
TRBV15	TRBJ2-7	TRBD1	-	TGTGCCACCAGCCGGGACAGGGGCACCTACGAGCAGTACTTC	CATSRDRGTYEQYF
TRBV5-4	TRBJ2-1	TRBD2	few	TGTGCCAGCAGCCCCGGGACTAGCGGGAGGGTCAATGAGCAGTTCTTC	CASSPGTSGRVNEQFF
TRBV18	TRBJ2-7	-	few	TGTGCCAGCTCACCCGACGGGTACGAGCAGTACTTC	CASSPDGYEQYF
TRBV6-5	TRBJ2-1	TRBD2	few	TGTGCCAGCACCAATAGCGGGAATGAGCAGTTCTTC	CASTNSGNEQFF
TRBV14	TRBJ1-1	-	-	TGTGCCAGCAGCCACCAGGGAGGAATGAACACTGAAGCTTTCTTT	CASSHQGGMNTEAFF
TRBV20-1	TRBJ1-2	-	-	TGCAGTGCTTTCGGGGGCTATGGCTACACCTTC	CSAFGGYGYTF
TRBV4-3	TRBJ1-1	-	few	TGCGCCAGCAGCCAAGCTCGGGGGGGGAACACTGAAGCTTTCTTT	CASSQARGGNTEAFF
TRBV6-1	TRBJ1-1	-	few	TGTGCCAGCAGAAGAGACAGCATTAACACTGAAGCTTTCTTT	CASRRDSINTEAFF
TRBV7-9	TRBJ2-3	-	-	TGTGCCAGCAGCCACTCGTTTACTAGCACAGATACGCAGTATTTT	CASSHSFTSTDTQYF
TRBV7-2	TRBJ1-4	-	few	TGTGCCAGCAGCCCAACGGCGGGGCTTAATGAAAAACTGTTTTTT	CASSPTAGLNEKLFF
TRBV7-9	TRBJ2-1	TRBD2	-	TGTGCCAACGTCCCTAGCGGGTCCTACAATGAGCAGTTCTTC	CANVPSGSYNEQFF
TRBV30	TRBJ2-5	-	-	TGTGCCTGGAGTGGCATGGGCAGGATGGGCCAAGAGACCCAGTACTTC	CAWSGMGRMGQETQYF
TRBV18	TRBJ1-5	-	-	TGTGCCAGCTCACCGAGAATAAATCAGCCCCAGCATTTT	CASSPRINQPQHF
TRBV5-1	TRBJ2-5	TRBD2	-	TGCGCCAGCAGCTTGGGGGCGCGAGCGGGGGAGACCCAGTACTTC	CASSLGARAGETQYF